What follows are 26 T cell receptor beta chains derived from one specimen sequenced in a study of cytotoxic CD8 clonotypes in ibrutinib-treated CLL. TCRdb's copy holds only in-frame clones and misses some; the assay was immunoSEQ multiplex PCR. The data contain some 300,000 clones, almost 80% of them seen just once; the ten biggest clones take up 6.5% to 8.5%. This specimen was PBMCs, taken before ibrutinib treatment. The source is a human donor with chronic lymphocytic leukemia.

The chain has TRBV5-1 and TRBJ1-1; D unclear. CDR3 length equals 16 residues. The V end was cut by 0 bases, the J end by 4 bases, with 16 bases between. Germline-derived CDR1 and CDR2 are SGHRS and YFSETQ. The CDR3 coding sequence is TGCGCCAGCAGCTTGGTTTCTGGGTGGTCGCGCACTGAAGCTTTCTTT. Its translation is CASSLVSGWSRTEAFF.

On this clone: Distinct nucleotide sequences in the sample also encode this CDR3. The V and J genes are TRBV20-1 and TRBJ2-5, with D hard to call. CDR1 is DFQATT and CDR2 is SNEGSKA in the germline V gene (reference sequence). Trimming took 3 bases from V and 4 from J, leaving 3 bases between them. The CDR3 covers 10 residues. CDR3 in amino acids: CSARRETQYF. CDR3 in DNA: TGCAGTGCTAGGAGAGAGACCCAGTACTTC.

The genes are TRBV4-3 and TRBJ2-1; TRBD2 agrees at 7 bases. The CDR3 is 16 residues long. Losses at the gene ends were 1 base for V and 2 bases for J; bases not matched to a gene: 5. Looked up from germline, CDR1 is LGHNA and CDR2 is YSLEER. The CDR3 loop is CASSQGGGRAYNEQFF. DNA of the CDR3: TGCGCCAGCAGCCAAGGAGGCGGGAGAGCCTACAATGAGCAGTTCTTC.

V usage is TRBV7-2 and J usage is TRBJ1-5, with 8 bases matching TRBD1. Germline V CDR1 and CDR2: SGHTA, FQGNSA. The CDR3 consists of 13 residues. V dropped 5 bases and J dropped 4; count of bases not matched to a gene: 1. The CDR3 is CASSRQGNQPQHF. In nucleotides, the CDR3 is TGTGCCAGCAGCAGACAGGGGAATCAGCCCCAGCATTTT.

This chain joins TRBV5-1 and TRBJ2-1, with 8 bases that match TRBD2. Trimming cost V 2 bases and J 0 bases; bases outside gene matches: 4. The CDR3 is made up of 16 amino acids. CDR1 SGHRS and CDR2 YFSETQ come from the germline V gene. CDR3 amino acids: CASSLSGSSSYNEQFF. The CDR3 region has the DNA TGCGCCAGCAGCTTAAGCGGGAGCTCCTCCTACAATGAGCAGTTCTTC.

This chain joins TRBV4-2 and TRBJ2-1; tentatively, D is TRBD1 (6 bases). Trimming left V 1 base short and J 4 bases short, with 11 bases between. The CDR3 is 15 residues long. Looked up from germline, CDR1 is LGHNA and CDR2 is YNFKEQ. CDR3 nucleotide sequence: TGTGCCAGCAGCCAAGGCAGACAGGAGTACAATGAGCAGTTCTTC. Encoded protein: CASSQGRQEYNEQFF.

This clone occurred a few times. The chain recombines TRBV28 with TRBJ1-5, with a possible D match to TRBD1 (5 bases). V gave up 3 bases and J gave up 7 bases, with 13 bases separating them. The germline gives CDR1 MDHEN, CDR2 SYDVKM. The CDR3 extends over 14 amino acids. The CDR3 reads CASSFRLGGQPQHF. CDR3 nucleotide sequence: TGTGCCAGCAGTTTTCGGTTGGGGGGACAGCCCCAGCATTTT.

In this sample, this clone turned up a few times. The chain has TRBV9 and TRBJ1-4; no clear D. Germline V CDR1 and CDR2: SGDLS, YYNGEE. The CDR3 covers 12 residues. The V gene lost 3 bases and the J gene lost 4 bases, with 4 bases spanning the gap. The CDR3 spells CASSAHNEKLFF. As DNA, the CDR3 is TGTGCCAGCAGCGCTCATAATGAAAAACTGTTTTTT.

The gene calls are TRBV7-6 and TRBJ2-3, with D tentatively TRBD2 (6 bases). The CDR3 runs 14 residues. Germline V gene lookup returns CDR1 SGHVS and CDR2 FNYEAQ. V lost 3 bases and J lost 1, with 8 bases in between. CDR3 sequence (DNA): TGTGCCAGCAGCTTCGGGAGCGGCACAGATACGCAGTATTTT. This sequence encodes CASSFGSGTDTQYF.

The V call is TRBV29-1, the J call TRBJ1-5; D call uncertain. The V gene lost 7 bases and the J gene lost 0 bases, with 7 bases spanning the gap. CDR3 size: 12 residues. CDR1 and CDR2 (germline): SQVTM, ANQGSEA. CDR3 in DNA: TGCAGCGCAAGATATAGCAATCAGCCCCAGCATTTT. Translating gives CSARYSNQPQHF.

This clone has just a few counts. The V call is TRBV7-2, the J call TRBJ1-2, with 7 bases identical to TRBD1. This CDR3 comprises 15 residues. The ends lost 1 base at V and 6 bases at J; junction bases unmatched: 8. Germline values: CDR1 SGHTA, CDR2 FQGNSA. The CDR3 is CASSLEPGTVNGYTF. The CDR3 region has the DNA TGTGCCAGCAGCTTAGAGCCAGGGACAGTGAATGGCTACACCTTC.

This clone was observed once. The V call is TRBV7-8, the J call TRBJ2-7, with 9 bases aligning to TRBD1. The CDR3 is made up of 14 amino acids. Looked up from germline, CDR1 is SGHVS and CDR2 is FQNEAQ. Trimming took 6 bases from V and 3 from J; bases not matched to a gene: 6. CDR3 loop: CASRLGTGFYEQYF. CDR3 nucleotide sequence: TGTGCCAGCAGACTCGGGACAGGGTTCTACGAGCAGTACTTC.

The CDR3 here is CAWSVRWGLYNEQFF. The CDR3 DNA is TGTGCCTGGAGTGTACGATGGGGACTATACAATGAGCAGTTCTTC. The chain carries TRBV30 and TRBJ2-1, with 7 bases identical to TRBD2. Germline lookup yields CDR1 GTSNPN and CDR2 SVGIG (reference sequence). The V gene end was trimmed by 0 bases and the J gene end by 4 bases; junction bases not matched to a gene: 6. This CDR3 is 15 amino acids long.

This clone was detected a few times. The V gene is TRBV14, the J gene TRBJ1-2; D remains unclear. V dropped 1 base and J dropped 7 bases, with 7 bases sitting between them. CDR1 SGHDN and CDR2 FVKESK come from the germline V gene. This CDR3 comprises 12 residues. CDR3 amino acids: CASSQVPFGYTF. CDR3 DNA: TGTGCCAGCAGCCAAGTCCCATTTGGCTACACCTTC.

The chain is built from TRBV5-1 and TRBJ2-5, with D maybe TRBD2 (7 bases). CDR1 and CDR2 from the germline V gene are SGHRS and YFSETQ. The V and J ends lost 1 base and 5 bases respectively, with 15 bases between them. This CDR3 contains 15 residues. CDR3 bases: TGCGCCAGCAGCTTGTCCGGGGGGCTGGGCGAGACCCAGTACTTC. It is translated as CASSLSGGLGETQYF.

The CDR3 here is CASSSSGSYEQYF. The CDR3 region has the DNA TGTGCCAGCAGTTCAAGCGGGAGCTACGAGCAGTACTTC. V and J are TRBV5-4 and TRBJ2-7, with 8 bases aligning to TRBD2. The CDR3 has 13 residues. V shed 5 bases, J shed 3 bases, and the junction held 4 bases outside the gene matches. Germline CDR1 reads SGHNT; CDR2 reads YYREEE (reference sequence).

The gene calls are TRBV19 and TRBJ1-3; D might be TRBD1 (5 bases). This CDR3 is 15 amino acids long. With 2 bases removed from V and 4 bases from J, the gap between germline ends came to 12 bases. Germline lookup yields CDR1 LNHDA and CDR2 SQIVND (reference sequence). The CDR3 spells CASSISRGVGNTIYF. The CDR3 DNA reads TGTGCCAGTAGTATATCCAGAGGGGTCGGAAACACCATATATTTT.

This clone was seen only once. V usage is TRBV19 and J usage is TRBJ1-2; the D is unclear. The CDR3 runs 12 residues. CDR1 and CDR2 from the germline V gene are LNHDA and SQIVND (reference sequence). V lost 5 bases to trimming and J lost 8 bases, with 12 bases between them. The chain's CDR3 is CASSDRAAGYTF. CDR3 bases: TGTGCCAGTAGTGATAGGGCGGCGGGCTACACCTTC.

In this sample, this clone turned up a few times. This chain connects TRBV4-2 to TRBJ1-2; TRBD1 is a possible D gene (6 bases). Germline CDR1 is LGHNA and CDR2 is YNFKEQ. Trimming took 6 bases from V and 4 from J, leaving 24 bases between them. The CDR3 consists of 17 residues. CDR3 sequence reads: CASRGKTTLTGIYGYTF. CDR3 DNA sequence: TGTGCCAGCAGGGGAAAGACCACTTTAACAGGGATCTATGGCTACACCTTC.

This clone was found a few times. The chain couples TRBV7-9 to TRBJ1-2; 7 bases are a match to TRBD1. The ends lost 5 bases at V and 5 bases at J; junction bases unmatched: 5. Per germline, CDR1 SEHNR and CDR2 FQNEAQ (reference sequence). The CDR3 sequence is 13 residues long. CDR3 nucleotides: TGTGCCAGCAGCCCGGGGGGACAGTATGGCTACACCTTC. The encoded protein is CASSPGGQYGYTF.

The chain couples TRBV6-6 to TRBJ1-2, with a tentative D call TRBD1 (6 bases). V gave up 5 bases and J gave up 3 bases, with 13 bases separating them. The CDR3 covers 14 residues. Looked up from germline, CDR1 is MNHNY and CDR2 is SVGAGI (reference sequence). The CDR3 sequence is CASSHRVDYYGYTF. The CDR3 coding sequence is TGTGCCAGCAGTCACAGGGTGGATTACTATGGCTACACCTTC.

The chain links TRBV6-1 to TRBJ2-7, with 8 positions matching TRBD2. CDR1 and CDR2 from the germline V gene are MNHNS and SASEGT. This CDR3 is 15 amino acids long. The V and J ends lost 2 bases and 2 bases, in that order; junction bases with no gene match: 5. CDR3 region: CASSEWLAGTYEQYF. For the CDR3, the DNA is TGTGCCAGCAGTGAATGGCTAGCGGGTACCTACGAGCAGTACTTC.

DNA for the CDR3: TGTGCCAGTAGTATACTATCGACAGGGGGCAAAGACGAGCAGTACTTC. Its translation is CASSILSTGGKDEQYF. The J gene is TRBJ2-7, the V gene TRBV19, with TRBD1 identical over 10 bases. The CDR3 has 16 amino acids. Germline V lookup: CDR1 LNHDA, CDR2 SQIVND (reference sequence). After removal of 2 bases from V and 5 bases from J, the junction contained 9 bases not matched to a gene.

V and J are TRBV4-1 and TRBJ2-5; the match to TRBD2 covers 15 bases. CDR1 is MGHRA and CDR2 is YSYEKL in the germline V gene. The CDR3 runs 16 residues. Trimming cost V 6 bases and J 6 bases; bases outside gene matches: 8. The CDR3 DNA reads TGCGCCAGCAGTCCAGGACTAGCGGGAGGGTGGAAGACCCAGTACTTC. This encodes CASSPGLAGGWKTQYF.

The genes are TRBV19 and TRBJ2-3; TRBD1 might be the D (6 bases). The CDR3 runs to 18 residues. Germline V gene sequence: CDR1 LNHDA, CDR2 SQIVND (reference sequence). Trimming took 0 bases from V and 0 from J, leaving 16 bases between them. The CDR3 bases are TGTGCCAGTAGTATAGATCCTCGCAGGGGAGTGAGCACAGATACGCAGTATTTT. It translates to CASSIDPRRGVSTDTQYF.

The rearrangement joins TRBV15 to TRBJ1-2; no clear D. V was clipped by 0 bases and J by 2 bases, with 10 bases between them. The germline CDR1 and CDR2 sequences are LNHNV and YYDKDF (reference sequence). The CDR3 consists of 15 residues. CDR3 amino acids: CATSREFGQNYGYTF. The DNA for the CDR3 is TGTGCCACCAGCAGAGAATTTGGGCAGAACTATGGCTACACCTTC.